The present T cell receptor beta chain was sequenced within a study of blood T cell repertoires in COVID-19. This clone was seen only a few times. Cohort allocation depended upon clinical history that participants reported. For recovered donors of Cohort 3, there were two negative PCRs, clearance, or symptom resolution. In germline, CDR1 is LNHDA, CDR2 SQIVND (reference sequence). CDR3 length: 14 residues. The V end lost 2 bases, the J end lost 2 bases, and 7 bases lay between the germline ends. Authors' methods: Estimated nucleated cell counts came from reference gene primer amplification. The data were produced by immunoSEQ multiplex PCR, yet TCRdb's version contains in-frame clones alone and is incomplete. That table supplies the V and J calls and clone size; D and trimming were determined from the DNA. The sample holds some 230,000 clones, approximately 82% seen once.

The TCR comes from a man aged 35 to 55 who had recovered from COVID-19. The material sequenced was PBMCs or T cells enriched from blood (not recorded which). V usage is TRBV19 and J usage is TRBJ1-5; the D gene is possibly TRBD1 (5 bases). The CDR3 bases are TGTGCCAGTAGTATATGGGGGGGCAATCAGCCCCAGCATTTT. Protein product: CASSIWGGNQPQHF.